Below are 30 T cell receptor beta chains sequenced from a single sample in a study of low-dose radiotherapy and immunotherapy resistance in tumors. Primers used for first-strand cDNA, a TRAV- and TRBV-specific set, covered both alpha and beta chains. The PCR that amplified TCRs ran for approximately 20 cycles, relying on a constant-region primer and a V-primer adapter. TCRdb used MiXCR to reprocess the reads, holding one entry per CDR3 protein. The table lists about 12,000 distinct CDR3 sequences, under 85% of them singletons. These receptors were collected from a human donor with advanced metastatic prostate, ovarian, gallbladder or colorectal cancer (not recorded which). This table probably holds off-target reads from a library built for another chain.

The rearrangement links TRBV7-2 to TRBJ1-4; D is unresolved. CDR3 length: 15 residues. V shed 1 base and J shed 6 bases, with 12 bases lying between them. Germline values: CDR1 SGHTA, CDR2 FQGNSA. The CDR3 nucleotides read TGTGCCAGCAGCTTAGAGGCGTCAAGGGATGAAAAACTGTTTTTT. This translates into CASSLEASRDEKLFF.

This chain joins TRBV20-1 and TRBJ2-2, with 9 bases identical to TRBD1. This CDR3 comprises 15 residues. Losses at the gene ends were 3 bases for V and 7 bases for J; bases not matched to a gene: 9. Germline V lookup: CDR1 DFQATT, CDR2 SNEGSKA (reference sequence). CDR3 DNA sequence: TGCAGTGCTAGTCCTGGGACAGGGTTCGGCGGGGAGCTGTTTTTT. Encoded protein: CSASPGTGFGGELFF.

This clonotype was seen a single time. The chain is built from TRBV28 and TRBJ2-7; TRBD1 aligns across 11 bases. V lost 6 bases to trimming and J lost 1 base; unmatched junction nucleotides: 8. There are 16 residues in the CDR3. Looked up from germline, CDR1 is MDHEN and CDR2 is SYDVKM. CDR3 in amino acids: CASRKFGTGGSYEQYF. CDR3 in DNA: TGTGCCAGCAGAAAATTCGGGACAGGGGGTTCCTACGAGCAGTACTTC.

The chain is built from TRBV28 and TRBJ2-3, with TRBD2 matching 7 bases. Germline trimming cut 4 bases from V and 1 base from J; bases unmatched to any gene: 8. The CDR3 is 16 amino acids. The V gene's germline CDR1 is MDHEN and CDR2 SYDVKM. The CDR3 DNA follows: TGTGCCAGCAGTTGGGGGAGGGGAGATGGCACAGATACGCAGTATTTT. It yields the protein CASSWGRGDGTDTQYF.

This chain uses TRBV7-9 with TRBJ1-2; D possibly corresponds to TRBD1 (5 bases). CDR3 length: 15 amino acids. Trimming left V 1 base short and J 7 bases short, with 16 bases between. Germline CDR1 reads SEHNR; CDR2 reads FQNEAQ (reference sequence). The CDR3 loop reads CASSLEVRRVRGYTF. The CDR3 region has the DNA TGTGCCAGCAGCTTAGAGGTTCGCAGGGTCCGTGGCTACACCTTC.

V and J are TRBV7-2 and TRBJ2-5; TRBD2 aligns across 13 bases. In germline, CDR1 is SGHTA, CDR2 FQGNSA. V lost 6 bases to trimming and J lost 2 bases; unmatched junction nucleotides: 3. CDR3 length: 15 amino acids. The chain's CDR3 is CASRGTSGVQETQYF. CDR3 in DNA: TGTGCCAGCAGAGGGACTAGCGGGGTTCAAGAGACCCAGTACTTC.

Only a few counts were recorded for this clonotype. This chain joins TRBV28 and TRBJ2-7; D is possibly TRBD1 (5 bases). CDR3 length equals 12 residues. The V gene's germline CDR1 is MDHEN and CDR2 SYDVKM. Trimming took off 9 bases at V and 2 bases at J, with 11 bases between the two ends. In DNA, the CDR3 is TGTGCCAGTACTGGACAAACCTACGAGCAGTACTTC. This gives the protein CASTGQTYEQYF.

The V call is TRBV27, the J call TRBJ2-2; no clear D gene. Germline CDR1 reads MNHEY; CDR2 reads SMNVEV (reference sequence). Trimming shortened V by 8 bases and J by 7 bases, and 17 bases separated the two germline ends. The length of the CDR3 is 14 residues. The chain's CDR3 is CASSPTVQIGELFF. The CDR3, as DNA: TGTGCCAGCTCTCCTACAGTTCAGATCGGGGAGCTGTTTTTT.

The chain carries TRBV5-1 and TRBJ2-1; 8 bases line up with TRBD1. CDR1 is SGHRS and CDR2 is YFSETQ in the germline V gene. The CDR3 sequence is 11 residues long. The ends lost 4 bases at V and 15 bases at J; junction bases unmatched: 6. CDR3 residues: CASSPGTGLFF. DNA for the CDR3: TGCGCCAGCAGCCCTGGGACAGGTCTGTTCTTC.

The chain employs TRBV3-1 and TRBJ2-7, with a possible D match to TRBD2 (5 bases). The CDR3 runs 15 residues. V was clipped by 4 bases and J by 2 bases, with 15 bases between them. Germline V gene lookup returns CDR1 LGHDT and CDR2 YNNKEL (reference sequence). CDR3 DNA: TGTGCCAGCAGCCCACGGACTCTATCAACCTACGAGCAGTACTTC. As protein: CASSPRTLSTYEQYF.

The J gene is TRBJ2-1, the V gene TRBV9, with TRBD1 identical over 8 bases. The CDR3 has 15 residues. J was trimmed by 8 bases and V by 4 bases; bases with no gene match: 11. Germline V lookup: CDR1 SGDLS, CDR2 YYNGEE. CDR3 sequence (DNA): TGTGCCAGCAGCAGGGGGGACAGGTCGTTGGATGAGCAGTTCTTC. It is translated as CASSRGDRSLDEQFF.

This clonotype was observed a single time. This chain links TRBV3-1 with TRBJ2-2, with 8 bases aligning to TRBD2. Germline CDR1 LGHDT, CDR2 YNNKEL (reference sequence). After removal of 1 base from V and 5 bases from J, the junction contained 6 bases not matched to a gene. The CDR3 runs to 16 residues. The CDR3 DNA reads as TGTGCCAGCAGCCAAGCAGTACTAGCGGCGACCGGGGAGCTGTTTTTT. It encodes CASSQAVLAATGELFF.

The V call is TRBV9, the J call TRBJ2-7; 11 bases agree with TRBD2. The CDR3 consists of 14 residues. Germline V lookup: CDR1 SGDLS, CDR2 YYNGEE. V dropped 3 bases and J dropped 6; count of bases not matched to a gene: 5. CDR3 residues: CASSELAGGFEQYF. The CDR3 DNA reads as TGTGCCAGCAGCGAGCTAGCGGGAGGTTTCGAGCAGTACTTC. Together with reference TRBV9 and TRBJ2-7, the CDR3 gives the full variable domain: DSGVTQTPKHLITATGQRVTLRCSPRSGDLSVYWYQQSLDQGLQFLIQYYNGEERAKGNILERFSAQQFPDLHSELNLSSLELGDSALYFCASSELAGGFEQYFGPGTRLTVT.

This chain joins TRBV6-2 or TRBV6-3 and TRBJ1-5; D may be TRBD1 (5 bases). This CDR3 is built from 13 residues. The V gene lost 5 bases and the J gene lost 4 bases, with 9 bases spanning the gap. CDR1 and CDR2 from the germline V gene are MNHEY and SVGEGT. The DNA for the CDR3 is TGTGCCAGCAGTGACGAGGGGAATCAGCCCCAGCATTTT. This sequence encodes CASSDEGNQPQHF.

The gene calls are TRBV29-1 and TRBJ2-3; D gene ambiguous. Germline CDR1 SQVTM, CDR2 ANQGSEA. V lost 0 bases and J 4 bases, leaving 5 bases between the germline ends. The CDR3 runs to 12 residues. The CDR3 reads CSVEDLADTQYF. CDR3 bases: TGCAGCGTTGAAGATTTGGCAGATACGCAGTATTTT.

The rearrangement joins TRBV24-1 to TRBJ2-3; D is uncertain. Trimming stripped 6 bases from V and 4 bases from J, with 7 bases between. The germline CDR1 and CDR2 sequences are KGHDR and SFDVKD. CDR3 length: 12 amino acids. CDR3 bases: TGTGCCACCAGTCATCAATCAGATACGCAGTATTTT. Its protein product is CATSHQSDTQYF.

The rearrangement links TRBV29-1 to TRBJ2-5; 8 bases line up with TRBD1. The CDR3 runs to 12 residues. Losses at the gene ends were 6 bases for V and 5 bases for J; bases not matched to a gene: 5. The germline CDR1 and CDR2 sequences are SQVTM and ANQGSEA. CDR3 bases: TGCAGCGTCCGACAGGGGTCGGAGACCCAGTACTTC. Protein sequence: CSVRQGSETQYF.

The V gene is TRBV20-1, the J gene TRBJ2-7, with TRBD2 matching 10 bases. CDR1 and CDR2 (germline): DFQATT, SNEGSKA (reference sequence). The V and J ends lost 5 bases and 2 bases, in that order; junction bases with no gene match: 6. The CDR3 runs 14 residues. This CDR3 reads CSAATSGVTYEQYF. The CDR3 nucleotides read TGCAGTGCTGCTACTAGCGGGGTAACCTACGAGCAGTACTTC.

The rearrangement joins TRBV29-1 to TRBJ2-1; D could derive from TRBD1 or TRBD2 (5 bases each). CDR1 SQVTM and CDR2 ANQGSEA come from the germline V gene. The CDR3 runs to 13 residues. Trimming removed 1 base at V and 4 bases at J, with 8 bases between. The CDR3 DNA reads TGCAGCGTTGAAGGGGACCTGTACAATGAGCAGTTCTTC. Protein: CSVEGDLYNEQFF.

The table lists this clonotype with a count of one. The chain uses TRBV13 and TRBJ2-6; D is ambiguous. The CDR3 sequence is 16 residues long. V lost 5 bases, J lost 1 base, and 12 bases lay in between. The germline V gene has CDR1 PRHDT and CDR2 FYEKMQ (reference sequence). CDR3 amino acids: CASSPFAVSGANVLTF. The CDR3 DNA reads TGTGCCAGCAGCCCCTTTGCGGTGTCTGGGGCCAACGTCCTGACTTTC.

The rearrangement uses TRBV7-3 and TRBJ2-3; D not resolved. Per germline, CDR1 SGHTA and CDR2 FQGTGA. Deletions cut 4 bases from V and 4 bases from J, with 15 bases between. The CDR3 extends over 15 amino acids. Here the CDR3 DNA reads TGTGCCAGCAGCTCAACCCAACATGGGGCAGATACGCAGTATTTT. Amino acid sequence: CASSSTQHGADTQYF.

CDR3 nucleotide sequence: TGCAGCGTTGAAGAGGGGGCGGGGGGCTACACCTTC. Translated: CSVEEGAGGYTF. V gene TRBV29-1 combines with J gene TRBJ1-2; a possible D gene is TRBD1 (6 bases). This CDR3 comprises 12 residues. Germline CDR1 SQVTM, CDR2 ANQGSEA. The V and J ends lost 0 bases and 8 bases respectively, with 10 bases between them.

The chain couples TRBV6-5 to TRBJ2-7; the D is unclear. Looked up from germline, CDR1 is MNHEY and CDR2 is SVGAGI. The length of the CDR3 is 15 residues. V lost 2 bases to trimming and J lost 6 bases, with 17 bases between them. This CDR3 reads CASSYGSAVDVEQYF. In DNA form, the CDR3 reads TGTGCCAGCAGTTACGGGTCGGCGGTTGACGTCGAGCAGTACTTC.

This sequence joins TRBV11-2 and TRBJ1-1; no clear D. Germline V lookup: CDR1 SGHAT, CDR2 FQNNGV. V lost 0 bases and J lost 1, with 3 bases in between. This CDR3 is 13 amino acids long. The CDR3: CASSLESNTEAFF. CDR3 sequence (DNA): TGTGCCAGCAGCTTAGAGTCGAACACTGAAGCTTTCTTT.

The chain couples TRBV19 to TRBJ2-5, with D perhaps matching TRBD1 (6 bases). CDR1 and CDR2 from the germline V gene are LNHDA and SQIVND (reference sequence). The CDR3 length is 13 residues. V lost 6 bases and J 3 bases, leaving 11 bases between the germline ends. CDR3 bases: TGTGCCAGTAGCGATACAGGGAAAGAGACCCAGTACTTC. Encoded protein: CASSDTGKETQYF.

V gene TRBV6-6 combines with J gene TRBJ2-7, with D perhaps TRBD1 (7 bases). Germline lookup yields CDR1 MNHNY and CDR2 SVGAGI (reference sequence). Trimming left V 8 bases short and J 5 bases short, with 22 bases between. This CDR3 has 15 residues. CDR3 bases: TGTGCCAGCCAGGGGGGTATAAACCACTTAAACGAGCAGTACTTC. It specifies CASQGGINHLNEQYF.

The rearrangement links TRBV20-1 to TRBJ1-2; D is ambiguous. CDR1 is DFQATT and CDR2 is SNEGSKA in the germline V gene (reference sequence). V was clipped by 3 bases and J by 4 bases, with 12 bases between them. The CDR3 loop spans 13 amino acids. The CDR3 DNA reads as TGCAGTGCTAGCGAGCGGGTTATCTATGGCTACACCTTC. Amino acid sequence: CSASERVIYGYTF.

V gene TRBV5-4 combines with J gene TRBJ1-2; maybe TRBD1 (5 bases). Germline values: CDR1 SGHNT, CDR2 YYREEE (reference sequence). Trimming shortened V by 4 bases and J by 4 bases, and 14 bases separated the two germline ends. This CDR3 comprises 14 residues. The CDR3 spells CASSLRGQGYGYTF. The CDR3 region has the DNA TGTGCCAGCAGCCTACGCGGCCAGGGCTATGGCTACACCTTC.

This clonotype showed up just a few times. The chain combines TRBV18 with TRBJ1-1, with 9 positions matching TRBD1. The germline V gene has CDR1 KGHSH and CDR2 LQKENI. The CDR3 runs 14 residues. V dropped 3 bases and J dropped 11; count of bases not matched to a gene: 10. CDR3 amino acids: CASSPGTGTGRAFF. The CDR3 nucleotides are TGTGCCAGCTCACCGGGCACCGGGACAGGGAGGGCTTTCTTT. The full variable domain, in which reference TRBV18 and TRBJ1-1 provide the parts outside the CDR3, is NAGVMQNPRHLVRRRGQEARLRCSPMKGHSHVYWYRQLPEEGLKFMVYLQKENIIDESGMPKERFSAEFPKEGPSILRIQQVVRGDSAAYFCASSPGTGTGRAFFGQGTRLTVV.

V usage is TRBV5-8 and J usage is TRBJ2-7; TRBD1 aligns across 9 bases. CDR1 SGHTS and CDR2 YDEGEE come from the germline V gene. Unmatched junction bases numbered 14, after V lost 4 bases and J lost 3 bases. This CDR3 has 17 residues. DNA for the CDR3: TGTGCCAGCAGCCGGGGACAGGGATTTACCCCTTACTACGAGCAGTACTTC. This sequence encodes CASSRGQGFTPYYEQYF.